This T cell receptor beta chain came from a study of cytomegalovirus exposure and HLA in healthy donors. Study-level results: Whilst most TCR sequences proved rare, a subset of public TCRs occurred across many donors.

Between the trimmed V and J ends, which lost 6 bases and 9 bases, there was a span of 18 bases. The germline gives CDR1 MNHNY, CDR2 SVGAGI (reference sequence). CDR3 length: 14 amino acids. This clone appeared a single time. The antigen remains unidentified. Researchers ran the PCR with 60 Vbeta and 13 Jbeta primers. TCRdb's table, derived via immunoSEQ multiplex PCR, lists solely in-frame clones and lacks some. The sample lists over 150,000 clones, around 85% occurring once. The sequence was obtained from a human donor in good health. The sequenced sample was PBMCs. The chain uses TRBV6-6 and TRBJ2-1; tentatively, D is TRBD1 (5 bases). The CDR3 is CASRPETVVGEQFF. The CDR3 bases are TGTGCCAGCAGACCCGAGACAGTGGTCGGTGAGCAGTTCTTC.